Below are 27 T cell receptor beta chains sequenced from a single sample in a study of post-analysis software for immune sequencing data. Notes on the study in general: Patients had higher frequencies than controls of roughly five TRBV segments, including TRBV5-6, TRBV5-1 and TRBV20-1.

For these TCRs, the target antigens are not known. Unique molecular identifiers were built into the TCR beta cDNA libraries. TCRdb called the PCR reads again in MiXCR, with one record for every CDR3 protein. The table has hundreds of thousands of distinct CDR3 sequences, 25% to 30% seen once; the top ten hold approximately 0.55%. The sequenced sample was blood. All receptors come from a girl aged 10 to 17 with multiple sclerosis.

Only a few counts were recorded for this clonotype. The chain joins TRBV18 to TRBJ2-3; weak D call: TRBD2 (6 bases). Germline assignment: CDR1 KGHSH and CDR2 LQKENI. The CDR3 is made up of 16 amino acids. V lost 3 bases, J lost 4 bases, and 17 bases lay in between. DNA of the CDR3: TGTGCCAGCTCACCCCTCGGGGGATCTCGTGCAGATACGCAGTATTTT. Its translation: CASSPLGGSRADTQYF.

Notes on this clonotype: A clone one base away is much larger, so this may be a read error. This sequence joins TRBV15 and TRBJ2-3, with D perhaps TRBD2 (6 bases). CDR1 and CDR2 from the germline V gene are LNHNV and YYDKDF (reference sequence). With 4 bases removed from V and 5 bases from J, the gap between germline ends came to 13 bases. The CDR3 spans 14 residues. The CDR3 DNA is TGTGCCACCAGCACGTGGCTAGCGCAAGATACGCAGTATTTT. Protein product: CATSTWLAQDTQYF. Full variable domain (remainder filled in from reference TRBV15 and TRBJ2-3): DAMVIQNPRYQVTQFGKPVTLSCSQTLNHNVMYWYQQKSSQAPKLLFHYYDKDFNNEADTPDNFQSRRPNTSFCFLDIRSPGLGDTAMYLCATSTWLAQDTQYFGPGTRLTVL.

About this clonotype: Mismatch with germline at one junction end may stem from a read error. The chain is built from TRBV6-1 and TRBJ2-5; TRBD2 agrees at 7 bases. Looked up from germline, CDR1 is MNHNS and CDR2 is SASEGT. The CDR3 has 13 amino acids. The CDR3 DNA follows: TGTGCCAGCAGTGCTAGCGGCCAAGAGACCCAGAACTTC. This translates into CASSASGQETQNF.

The rearrangement links TRBV20-1 to TRBJ2-1; D is possibly TRBD1 or TRBD2 (5 bases each). The CDR3 is 16 residues long. V lost 3 bases, J lost 0 bases, and 15 bases lay in between. Germline assignment: CDR1 DFQATT and CDR2 SNEGSKA (reference sequence). The CDR3 loop is CSASRDPESSYNEQFF. CDR3 nucleotide sequence: TGCAGTGCTAGCCGGGACCCAGAAAGCTCCTACAATGAGCAGTTCTTC.

The CDR3 reads CAISEPGGRNTEAFF. In DNA, the CDR3 is TGTGCCATCAGTGAGCCTGGTGGGAGGAACACTGAAGCTTTCTTT. The gene calls are TRBV10-3 and TRBJ1-1; D gene unclear. Trimming took off 2 bases at V and 1 base at J, with 11 bases between the two ends. The CDR3 spans 15 residues. Germline lookup yields CDR1 ENHRY and CDR2 SYGVKD.

Worth noting for this clonotype: A junction end diverges from the germline sequence, so it may reflect a read error. This chain links TRBV5-4 with TRBJ2-7, with 7 bases fitting TRBD2. The CDR3 runs 13 residues. Germline V gene lookup returns CDR1 SGHNT and CDR2 YYREEE (reference sequence). For the CDR3, the DNA is TGTGCCGGCAGCTCCGCGGGGGACTACGAGCAGTACTTC. This sequence encodes CAGSSAGDYEQYF. Combining the CDR3 with reference TRBV5-4 and TRBJ2-7 gives the whole variable domain ETGVTQSPTHLIKTRGQQVTLRCSSQSGHNTVSWYQQALGQGPQFIFQYYREEENGRGNFPPRFSGLQFPNYSSELNVNALELDDSALYLCAGSSAGDYEQYFGPGTRLTVT.

This clonotype was observed a handful of times. This CDR3 is CASTAPGQGFTQYF. The DNA of the CDR3 is TGTGCCAGCACCGCACCGGGACAGGGTTTCACCCAGTACTTC. The chain is built from TRBV7-9 and TRBJ2-5, with TRBD1 matching 9 bases. J gave up 8 bases and V 7 bases, and 11 bases lay outside the gene matches. Germline lookup yields CDR1 SEHNR and CDR2 FQNEAQ (reference sequence). The CDR3 loop spans 14 amino acids. The variable domain in full, completed from reference TRBV7-9 and TRBJ2-5, reads DTGVSQNPRHKITKRGQNVTFRCDPISEHNRLYWYRQTLGQGPEFLTYFQNEAQLEKSRLLSDRFSAERPKGSFSTLEIQRTEQGDSAMYLCASTAPGQGFTQYFGPGTRLLVL.

The rearrangement uses TRBV11-2 and TRBJ2-1; the match to TRBD2 covers 11 bases. The CDR3 is 16 residues long. The J segment lost 0 bases and the V segment lost 4 bases, leaving 2 bases of the junction unmatched. Germline CDR1 and CDR2: SGHAT and FQNNGV. CDR3 residues: CASSSSGRSSYNEQFF. The CDR3 coding sequence is TGTGCCAGCAGCTCTAGCGGGAGGAGCTCCTACAATGAGCAGTTCTTC. Together with reference TRBV11-2 and TRBJ2-1, the CDR3 gives the full variable domain: EAGVAQSPRYKIIEKRQSVAFWCNPISGHATLYWYQQILGQGPKLLIQFQNNGVVDDSQLPKDRFSAERLKGVDSTLKIQPAKLEDSAVYLCASSSSGRSSYNEQFFGPGTRLTVL.

The chain has TRBV28 and TRBJ2-7; 8 bases agree with TRBD1. Looked up from germline, CDR1 is MDHEN and CDR2 is SYDVKM. The CDR3 runs 15 residues. J gave up 3 bases and V 11 bases, and 15 bases lay outside the gene matches. CDR3 protein: CAAPPRAGGLYEQYF. The CDR3 coding sequence is TGTGCCGCCCCGCCCCGGGCAGGGGGCCTCTACGAGCAGTACTTC.

This clonotype was found a few times. The V call is TRBV3-1, the J call TRBJ1-1; possible D gene TRBD1, 5 bases. The V end lost 2 bases, the J end lost 1 base, and 17 bases lay between the germline ends. Germline CDR1 is LGHDT and CDR2 is YNNKEL (reference sequence). The CDR3 is 17 amino acids. CDR3 in DNA: TGTGCCAGCAGCCAAAAGTGGCAGGGAAAACAGAACACTGAAGCTTTCTTT. As protein: CASSQKWQGKQNTEAFF.

This clonotype was seen a few times. The chain couples TRBV10-2 to TRBJ2-2; TRBD1 matches at 7 bases. The V segment lost 9 bases and the J segment 6 bases; nucleotides outside the gene matches: 7. The length of the CDR3 is 13 residues. Per the germline V gene, CDR1 is WSHSY and CDR2 is SAAADI. CDR3 bases: TGCGCCAGTACCGGGACAGTTGCCGGGGAGCTGTTTTTT. This codes for CASTGTVAGELFF.

CDR3 loop: CASVQSSYNEQFF. CDR3 sequence (DNA): TGTGCCAGCGTGCAAAGCTCCTACAATGAGCAGTTCTTC. The chain uses TRBV28 and TRBJ2-1; D unresolved. Germline CDR1 reads MDHEN; CDR2 reads SYDVKM. The CDR3 spans 13 residues. V lost 8 bases, J lost 0 bases, and 8 bases lay in between.

The sample holds a few counts of this clonotype. This chain's CDR3 is CASSLRTGGAGTEAFF. In DNA form, the CDR3 reads TGTGCCAGCAGTTTGCGGACAGGGGGCGCGGGCACTGAAGCTTTCTTT. The rearrangement links TRBV12-3 or TRBV12-4 to TRBJ1-1; 11 bases are a match to TRBD1. The CDR3 contains 16 residues. J lost 4 bases, V lost 3 bases, and 7 bases had no gene match.

This clonotype was recorded once. Germline is not matched at one junction end, which may reflect a read error. This chain uses TRBV4-3 with TRBJ1-1; D gene uncertain. The CDR3 has 15 amino acids. From germline, CDR1 is LGHNA and CDR2 YSLEER. CDR3 DNA sequence: TGCGCCGGCAGCCAAGAGGGAGAGCTGAACACTGAAGCTTTCTTT. Amino acids: CAGSQEGELNTEAFF.

The table lists this clonotype with a few counts. The chain couples TRBV20-1 to TRBJ2-3; D could derive from TRBD1 or TRBD2 (5 bases each). The V end was cut by 5 bases, the J end by 2 bases, with 17 bases between. This CDR3 is 15 amino acids long. Germline CDR1 and CDR2: DFQATT and SNEGSKA (reference sequence). The CDR3 here is CSAGSRGESTDTQYF. CDR3 sequence (DNA): TGCAGTGCTGGATCGAGGGGCGAATCCACAGATACGCAGTATTTT.

This clonotype was recorded a few times. The V call is TRBV6-5, the J call TRBJ2-6; D gene unclear. This CDR3 is built from 15 residues. Trimming took 2 bases from V and 0 from J, leaving 5 bases between them. Germline-derived CDR1 and CDR2 are MNHEY and SVGAGI. For the CDR3, the DNA is TGTGCCAGCAGTTACGTCCGCTCTGGGGCCAACGTCCTGACTTTC. Protein sequence: CASSYVRSGANVLTF.

The chain couples TRBV28 to TRBJ2-7; D remains unclear. Germline V gene data show CDR1 as MDHEN and CDR2 as SYDVKM. The V gene lost 6 bases and the J gene lost 7 bases, with 19 bases spanning the gap. CDR3 length: 14 residues. DNA for the CDR3: TGTGCCAGCAGGCCGGGTATAGGGCCCCAGGAGCAGTACTTC. Translated, it gives CASRPGIGPQEQYF.

The chain combines TRBV28 with TRBJ2-1; 8 bases are a match to TRBD1. Germline V lookup: CDR1 MDHEN, CDR2 SYDVKM. The V segment lost 8 bases and the J segment 7 bases; nucleotides outside the gene matches: 19. CDR3 size: 17 residues. In nucleotides, the CDR3 is TGTGCCAGCGAGTCCCGACAGGGGTTAAGATTGGTGAATGAGCAGTTCTTC. Translating gives CASESRQGLRLVNEQFF.

This rearrangement joins TRBV3-1 to TRBJ1-6, with D maybe TRBD1 (6 bases). The CDR3 is 14 residues long. Trimming shortened V by 4 bases and J by 7 bases, and 11 bases separated the two germline ends. Per germline, CDR1 LGHDT and CDR2 YNNKEL (reference sequence). The CDR3 here is CASSLWDINSPLHF. In nucleotides, the CDR3 is TGTGCCAGCAGCCTTTGGGACATCAATTCACCCCTCCACTTT.

Notes on this clonotype: A much more abundant neighbour one base away suggests this may be a read error. The CDR3 nucleotides read TGTGCCAGCAGACGACTAGCGGGAGAGACCCAGTACTTC. This encodes CASRRLAGETQYF. The gene calls are TRBV27 and TRBJ2-4; 10 nucleotides align to TRBD2. The end of the DNA is better explained by TRBJ2-5, so the J call may be wrong. From germline, CDR1 is MNHEY and CDR2 SMNVEV (reference sequence). The CDR3 runs 13 residues.

This clonotype was detected only a few times. The chain uses TRBV9 and TRBJ2-3; D might be TRBD2 (6 bases). The germline gives CDR1 SGDLS, CDR2 YYNGEE. Between the trimmed V and J ends, which lost 3 bases and 5 bases, there was a span of 13 bases. The CDR3 has 14 amino acids. Here the CDR3 DNA reads TGTGCCAGCAGCGCCCGGGGGTTCGGAGATACGCAGTATTTT. Translated: CASSARGFGDTQYF.

V gene TRBV27 combines with J gene TRBJ2-7; D is ambiguous. Germline-derived CDR1 and CDR2 are MNHEY and SMNVEV (reference sequence). This CDR3 spans 13 amino acids. Trimming removed 6 bases at V and 5 bases at J, with 14 bases between. Here the CDR3 reads CASSLTGAHEQYF. The CDR3 DNA sequence: TGTGCCAGCAGCCTGACTGGCGCCCACGAGCAGTACTTC.

The V call is TRBV20-1, the J call TRBJ2-4, with D maybe TRBD1 (5 bases). The CDR3 contains 12 residues. The germline gives CDR1 DFQATT, CDR2 SNEGSKA (reference sequence). V shed 5 bases and J shed 0 bases, with 5 bases lying between them. CDR3 nucleotide sequence: TGCAGTGCTGACAGAGCCAAAAACATTCAGTACTTC. Encoded protein: CSADRAKNIQYF.

The genes are TRBV9 and TRBJ1-1, with D unclear. Deletions cut 3 bases from V and 1 base from J, with 10 bases between. The CDR3 sequence is 14 residues long. Per the germline V gene, CDR1 is SGDLS and CDR2 is YYNGEE. The CDR3 DNA follows: TGTGCCAGCAGCGGGGTGAGGTCGAACACTGAAGCTTTCTTT. It is translated as CASSGVRSNTEAFF.

The table lists this clonotype with a few counts. The gene calls are TRBV7-9 and TRBJ1-1; D is ambiguous. The germline CDR1 and CDR2 sequences are SEHNR and FQNEAQ (reference sequence). The V end was cut by 5 bases, the J end by 8 bases, with 18 bases between. The CDR3 covers 14 residues. CDR3 DNA: TGTGCCAGCAGCCACCCTGGCTGGGGTCCGGAAGCTTTCTTT. Translating it yields CASSHPGWGPEAFF.

This clonotype was detected a few times. The chain joins TRBV28 to TRBJ2-5; D not resolved. The J call may be mistaken, given a closer DNA end match to TRBJ2-7. From germline, CDR1 is MDHEN and CDR2 SYDVKM. The CDR3 contains 11 residues. The CDR3 is CASGVPDEQYF. As DNA, the CDR3 is TGTGCCAGCGGTGTCCCCGACGAGCAGTACTTC.

The V and J genes are TRBV7-2 and TRBJ1-6; D gene unclear. V was cut by 1 base and J by 7 bases, with 11 bases left in between. Germline CDR1 SGHTA, CDR2 FQGNSA. The CDR3 sequence is 15 residues long. The CDR3 here is CASSLGGRVNSPLHF. As DNA, the CDR3 is TGTGCCAGCAGCTTAGGGGGTCGTGTGAATTCACCCCTCCACTTT.